The 8 T cell receptor beta chains presented below share a single source sample, sequenced in a study of shared clonotypes between healthy human individuals. Sequenced by immunoSEQ multiplex PCR; TCRdb stores in-frame clones only, minus some. The table has some 1 million clones, more than 60% seen once. Input material: memory CD4+ T cells sorted from blood. As for subset: CD45RA-negative fraction. These receptors were taken from a man between 18 and 35 years old in good health.

The chain uses TRBV15 and TRBJ2-3, with D unresolved. CDR3 size: 13 residues. Germline values: CDR1 LNHNV, CDR2 YYDKDF (reference sequence). The V end was cut by 0 bases, the J end by 10 bases, with 11 bases between. DNA of the CDR3: TGTGCCACCAGCAGAGACCCCCTCGATCCGCAGTATTTT. Translated, it gives CATSRDPLDPQYF.

CDR3 bases: TGTGCCAGTCACCGTGTTTACTTATCGTACGAGCAGTACTTC. It encodes CASHRVYLSYEQYF. The rearrangement links TRBV2 to TRBJ2-7, with D hard to call. Germline V gives CDR1 SNHLY, CDR2 FYNNEI. Deletions cut 9 bases from V and 4 bases from J, with 19 bases between. This CDR3 has 14 amino acids.

The V gene is TRBV25-1, the J gene TRBJ2-7; tentative D call: TRBD2 (5 bases). CDR1 MGHDK and CDR2 SYGVNS come from the germline V gene. The CDR3 runs 13 residues. V dropped 3 bases and J dropped 8 bases, with 14 bases sitting between them. CDR3 in DNA: TGTGCCAGCAGTGATCCGGATAGGAGGAAGCAGTACTTC. Translation gives CASSDPDRRKQYF.

This chain uses TRBV18 with TRBJ2-7; maybe TRBD1 (6 bases). Germline assignment: CDR1 KGHSH and CDR2 LQKENI. The V gene lost 6 bases and the J gene lost 3 bases, with 27 bases spanning the gap. This CDR3 has 18 residues. In nucleotides, the CDR3 is TGTGCCAGCTCGTCTGGGGGCAGGGGAATAGGGGTCTACTACGAGCAGTACTTC. Its translation is CASSSGGRGIGVYYEQYF.

The chain combines TRBV7-2 with TRBJ2-1; TRBD1 might be the D (5 bases). The CDR3 sequence is 14 residues long. V lost 5 bases, J lost 10 bases, and 18 bases lay in between. Germline lookup yields CDR1 SGHTA and CDR2 FQGNSA. This CDR3 reads CASSQGGSLWEQFF. Written as DNA, the CDR3 is TGTGCCAGCAGCCAGGGTGGTAGCCTTTGGGAGCAGTTCTTC.

CDR3 residues: CASSQVGGRGSYNEQFF. DNA for the CDR3: TGCGCCAGCAGCCAAGTAGGAGGGAGAGGCTCCTACAATGAGCAGTTCTTC. The chain couples TRBV4-3 to TRBJ2-1, with D perhaps TRBD2 (6 bases). Trimming took 1 base from V and 0 from J, leaving 13 bases between them. The V gene's germline CDR1 is LGHNA and CDR2 YSLEER. CDR3 length equals 17 residues.

The chain couples TRBV11-2 to TRBJ1-2, with D maybe TRBD1 (5 bases). V gave up 1 base and J gave up 5 bases, with 23 bases separating them. Germline assignment: CDR1 SGHAT and CDR2 FQNNGV. CDR3 length: 18 amino acids. CDR3 in amino acids: CASSLALGGKGLIYGYTF. In nucleotides, the CDR3 is TGTGCCAGCAGCTTAGCCCTTGGGGGTAAGGGACTTATATATGGCTACACCTTC.

The gene calls are TRBV19 and TRBJ1-4; D is unclear. From germline, CDR1 is LNHDA and CDR2 SQIVND (reference sequence). The CDR3 runs to 17 residues. V was clipped by 7 bases and J by 2 bases, with 20 bases between them. The CDR3 DNA sequence: TGTGCCAGTAAATCGCGCGGCTCACCGTTGACTAATGAAAAACTGTTTTTT. This codes for CASKSRGSPLTNEKLFF.